The 2 T cell receptor beta chains in this list originate from one sample, sequenced in a study of T-cell reconstitution after alpha-beta-depleted transplantation in children. Library preparation (for TCRbeta) was performed with unique molecular identifiers. A single record per CDR3 protein comes from TCRdb applying MiXCR to the PCR reads. The repertoire holds some 340,000 distinct CDR3 sequences, with about a tenth as singletons. The sample in question was PBMCs from the stem cell graft donor, obtained from the stem cell graft. The receptors derive from a human donor who donated a stem cell graft to a child with acute lymphoblastic leukemia.

This clonotype has just a few counts. V is TRBV10-3 and J is TRBJ2-7; 8 positions match TRBD2. The trim removed 5 bases at V and 4 bases at J, leaving 10 bases unmatched. The germline gives CDR1 ENHRY, CDR2 SYGVKD. The CDR3 has 15 amino acids. This chain's CDR3 is CAISLAGRGGYEQYF. CDR3 coding DNA: TGTGCCATCAGTCTAGCGGGCCGGGGTGGGTACGAGCAGTACTTC.

This chain joins TRBV20-1 and TRBJ2-3; 9 nucleotides align to TRBD2. The length of the CDR3 is 15 residues. After removal of 3 bases from V and 3 bases from J, the junction contained 7 bases not matched to a gene. Germline V lookup: CDR1 DFQATT, CDR2 SNEGSKA (reference sequence). The CDR3 sequence: CSASWEREVTDTQYF. CDR3 DNA sequence: TGCAGTGCTAGTTGGGAGCGGGAGGTAACAGATACGCAGTATTTT.